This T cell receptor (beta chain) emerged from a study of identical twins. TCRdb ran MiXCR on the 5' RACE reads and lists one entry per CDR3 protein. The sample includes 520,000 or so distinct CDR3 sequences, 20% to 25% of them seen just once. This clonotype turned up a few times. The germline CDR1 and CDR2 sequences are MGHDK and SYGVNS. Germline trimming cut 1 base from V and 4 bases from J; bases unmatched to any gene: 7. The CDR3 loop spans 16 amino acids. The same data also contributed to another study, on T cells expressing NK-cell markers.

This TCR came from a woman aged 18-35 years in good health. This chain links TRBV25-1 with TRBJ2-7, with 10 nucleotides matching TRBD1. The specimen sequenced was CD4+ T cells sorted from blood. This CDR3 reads CASSEFLGQGRYEQYF. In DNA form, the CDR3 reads TGTGCCAGCAGTGAATTCCTGGGACAGGGGAGGTACGAGCAGTACTTC.